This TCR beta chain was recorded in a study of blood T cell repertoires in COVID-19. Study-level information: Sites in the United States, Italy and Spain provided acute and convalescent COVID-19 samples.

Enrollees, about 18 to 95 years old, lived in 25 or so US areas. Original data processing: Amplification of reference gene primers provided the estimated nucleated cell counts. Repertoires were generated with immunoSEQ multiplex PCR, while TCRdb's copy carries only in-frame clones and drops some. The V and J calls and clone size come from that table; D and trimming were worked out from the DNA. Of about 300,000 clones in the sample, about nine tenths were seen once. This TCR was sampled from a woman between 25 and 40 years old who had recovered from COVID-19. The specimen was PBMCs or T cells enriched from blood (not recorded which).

CDR3 in amino acids: CASSQDRGQAGGLGYTF. The CDR3 nucleotides read TGCGCCAGCAGCCAAGATCGTGGACAGGCGGGCGGTTTGGGCTACACCTTC. The chain couples TRBV4-3 to TRBJ1-2, with 7 nucleotides matching TRBD1. This CDR3 region has 17 residues. Unmatched junction bases numbered 15, after V lost 0 bases and J lost 8 bases. The V gene's germline CDR1 is LGHNA and CDR2 YSLEER.